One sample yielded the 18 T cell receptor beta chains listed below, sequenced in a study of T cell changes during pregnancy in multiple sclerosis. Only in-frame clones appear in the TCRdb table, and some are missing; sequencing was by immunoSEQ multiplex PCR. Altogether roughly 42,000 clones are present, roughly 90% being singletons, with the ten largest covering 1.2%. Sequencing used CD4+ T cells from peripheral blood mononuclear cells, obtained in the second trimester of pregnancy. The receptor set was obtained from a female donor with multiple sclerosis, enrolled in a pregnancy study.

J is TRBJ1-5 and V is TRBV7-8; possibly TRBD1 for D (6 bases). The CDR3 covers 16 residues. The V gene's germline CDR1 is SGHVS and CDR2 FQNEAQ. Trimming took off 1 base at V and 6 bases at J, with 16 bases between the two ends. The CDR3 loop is CASSLGNRDWRQPQHF. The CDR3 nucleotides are TGTGCCAGCAGCTTAGGGAACAGGGATTGGCGTCAGCCCCAGCATTTT.

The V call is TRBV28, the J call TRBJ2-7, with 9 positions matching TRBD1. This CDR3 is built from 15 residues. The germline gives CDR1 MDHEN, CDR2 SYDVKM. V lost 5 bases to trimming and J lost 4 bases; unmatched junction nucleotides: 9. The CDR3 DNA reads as TGTGCCAGCAGTACCCAGGGACAGGGAGGGTACGAGCAGTACTTC. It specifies CASSTQGQGGYEQYF.

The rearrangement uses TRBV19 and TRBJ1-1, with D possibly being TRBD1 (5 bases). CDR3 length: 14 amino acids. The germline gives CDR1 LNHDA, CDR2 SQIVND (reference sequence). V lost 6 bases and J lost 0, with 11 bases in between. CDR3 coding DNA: TGTGCCAGTAGGAGACAGTGGATGAACACTGAAGCTTTCTTT. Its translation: CASRRQWMNTEAFF.

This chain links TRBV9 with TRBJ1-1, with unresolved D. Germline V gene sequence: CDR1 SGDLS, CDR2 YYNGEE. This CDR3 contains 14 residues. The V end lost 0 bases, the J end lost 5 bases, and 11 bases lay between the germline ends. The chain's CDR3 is CASSVGPSVTEAFF. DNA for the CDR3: TGTGCCAGCAGCGTAGGACCGAGCGTTACTGAAGCTTTCTTT.

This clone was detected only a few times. The CDR3 sequence: CASRLTGPGANIQYF. The CDR3 DNA sequence: TGTGCCAGCCGCTTGACGGGTCCAGGGGCGAACATTCAGTACTTC. The chain recombines TRBV28 with TRBJ2-4, with D possibly TRBD1 on 6 matching bases. Per the germline V gene, CDR1 is MDHEN and CDR2 is SYDVKM. CDR3 length equals 15 residues. Trimming shortened V by 8 bases and J by 7 bases, and 21 bases separated the two germline ends. Filled out from reference TRBV28 and TRBJ2-4, the complete variable domain reads DVKVTQSSRYLVKRTGEKVFLECVQDMDHENMFWYRQDPGLGLRLIYFSYDVKMKEKGDIPEGYSVSREKKERFSLILESASTNQTSMYLCASRLTGPGANIQYFGAGTRLSVL.

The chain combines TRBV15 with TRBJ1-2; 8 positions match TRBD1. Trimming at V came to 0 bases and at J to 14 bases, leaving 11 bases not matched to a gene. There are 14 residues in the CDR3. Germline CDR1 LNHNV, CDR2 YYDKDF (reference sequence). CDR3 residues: CATSRDGRTGLPTF. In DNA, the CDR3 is TGTGCCACCAGCAGAGATGGTAGGACAGGGCTGCCAACCTTC.

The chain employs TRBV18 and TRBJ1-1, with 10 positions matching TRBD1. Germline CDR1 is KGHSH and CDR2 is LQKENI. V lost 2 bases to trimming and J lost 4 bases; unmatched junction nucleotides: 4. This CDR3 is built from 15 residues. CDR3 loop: CASSPKGTGVTEAFF. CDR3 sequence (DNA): TGTGCCAGCTCACCAAAGGGGACAGGGGTCACTGAAGCTTTCTTT. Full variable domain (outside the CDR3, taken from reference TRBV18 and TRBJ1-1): NAGVMQNPRHLVRRRGQEARLRCSPMKGHSHVYWYRQLPEEGLKFMVYLQKENIIDESGMPKERFSAEFPKEGPSILRIQQVVRGDSAAYFCASSPKGTGVTEAFFGQGTRLTVV.

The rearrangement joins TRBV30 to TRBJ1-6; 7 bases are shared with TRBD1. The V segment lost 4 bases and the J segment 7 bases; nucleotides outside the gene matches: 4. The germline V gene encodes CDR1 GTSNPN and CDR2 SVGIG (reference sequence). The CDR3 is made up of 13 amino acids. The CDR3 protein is CAWTGQTNSPLHF. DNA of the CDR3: TGTGCCTGGACGGGACAGACCAATTCACCCCTCCACTTT.

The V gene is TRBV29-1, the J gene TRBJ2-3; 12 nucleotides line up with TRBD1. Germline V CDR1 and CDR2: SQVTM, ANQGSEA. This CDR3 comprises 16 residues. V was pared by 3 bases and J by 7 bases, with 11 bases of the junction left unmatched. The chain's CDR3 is CSVEHPAGQGAYTQYF. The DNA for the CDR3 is TGCAGCGTTGAGCATCCGGCGGGACAGGGGGCATATACGCAGTATTTT.

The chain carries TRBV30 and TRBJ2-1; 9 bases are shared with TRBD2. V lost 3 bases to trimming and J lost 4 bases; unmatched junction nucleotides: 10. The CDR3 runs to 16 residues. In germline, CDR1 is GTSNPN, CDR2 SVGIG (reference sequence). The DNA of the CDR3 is TGTGCCTGGAGCACTCCGGGACTAGCATCGTACAATGAGCAGTTCTTC. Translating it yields CAWSTPGLASYNEQFF. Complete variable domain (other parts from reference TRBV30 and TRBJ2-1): SQTIHQWPATLVQPVGSPLSLECTVEGTSNPNLYWYRQAAGRGLQLLFYSVGIGQISSEVPQNLSASRPQDRQFILSSKKLLLSDSGFYLCAWSTPGLASYNEQFFGPGTRLTVL.

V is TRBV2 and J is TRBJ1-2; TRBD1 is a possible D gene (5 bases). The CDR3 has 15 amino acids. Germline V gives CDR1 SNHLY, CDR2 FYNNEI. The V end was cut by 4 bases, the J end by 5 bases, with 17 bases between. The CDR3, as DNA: TGTGCCAGCAGTGCCGATAGGGGAATTCGGTATGGCTACACCTTC. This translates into CASSADRGIRYGYTF.

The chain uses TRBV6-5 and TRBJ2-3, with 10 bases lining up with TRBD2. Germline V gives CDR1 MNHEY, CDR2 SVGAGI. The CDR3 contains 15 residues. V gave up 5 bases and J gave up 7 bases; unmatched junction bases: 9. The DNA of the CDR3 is TGTGCCAGCAGTAGAAGCGGGAGGGCCGGAAATACGCAGTATTTT. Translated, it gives CASSRSGRAGNTQYF.

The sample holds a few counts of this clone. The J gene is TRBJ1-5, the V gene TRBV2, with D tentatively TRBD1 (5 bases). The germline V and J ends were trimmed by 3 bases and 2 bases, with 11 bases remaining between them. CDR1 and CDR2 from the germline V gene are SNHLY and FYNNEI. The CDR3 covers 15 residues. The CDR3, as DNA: TGTGCCAGCAGTGATGGCAGGGCGGGCAATCAGCCCCAGCATTTT. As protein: CASSDGRAGNQPQHF.

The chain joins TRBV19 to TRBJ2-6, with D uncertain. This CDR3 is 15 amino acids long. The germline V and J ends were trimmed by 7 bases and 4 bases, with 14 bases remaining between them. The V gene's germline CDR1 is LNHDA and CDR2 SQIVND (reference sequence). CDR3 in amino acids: CASTPHSAGANVLTF. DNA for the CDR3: TGTGCCAGTACACCCCACAGTGCCGGGGCCAACGTCCTGACTTTC.

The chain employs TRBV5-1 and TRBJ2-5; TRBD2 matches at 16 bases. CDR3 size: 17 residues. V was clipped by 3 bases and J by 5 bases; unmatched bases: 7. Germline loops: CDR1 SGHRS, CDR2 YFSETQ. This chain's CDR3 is CASSSGLAGGIFETQYF. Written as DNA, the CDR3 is TGCGCCAGCAGCTCGGGACTAGCGGGAGGGATTTTCGAGACCCAGTACTTC.

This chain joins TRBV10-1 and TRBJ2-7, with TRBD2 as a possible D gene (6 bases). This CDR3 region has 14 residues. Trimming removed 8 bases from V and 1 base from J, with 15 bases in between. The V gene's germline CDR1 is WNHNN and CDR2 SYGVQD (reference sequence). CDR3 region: CASGGRLGSYEQYF. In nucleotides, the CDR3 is TGCGCCAGCGGAGGGAGACTTGGGTCCTACGAGCAGTACTTC.

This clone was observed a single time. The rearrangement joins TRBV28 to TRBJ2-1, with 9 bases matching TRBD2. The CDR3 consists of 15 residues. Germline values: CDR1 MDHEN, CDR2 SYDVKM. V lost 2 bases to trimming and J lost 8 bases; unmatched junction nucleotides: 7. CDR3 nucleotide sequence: TGTGCCAGCAGTTTAGGCGGGAGGGCGGTCGATGAGCAGTTCTTC. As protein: CASSLGGRAVDEQFF. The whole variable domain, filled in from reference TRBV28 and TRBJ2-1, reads DVKVTQSSRYLVKRTGEKVFLECVQDMDHENMFWYRQDPGLGLRLIYFSYDVKMKEKGDIPEGYSVSREKKERFSLILESASTNQTSMYLCASSLGGRAVDEQFFGPGTRLTVL.

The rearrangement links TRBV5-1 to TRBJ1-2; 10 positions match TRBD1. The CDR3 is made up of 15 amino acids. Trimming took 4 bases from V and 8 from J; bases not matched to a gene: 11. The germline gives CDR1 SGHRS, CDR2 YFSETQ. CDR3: CASSRDRGTGGGYTF. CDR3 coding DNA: TGCGCCAGCAGCCGGGACAGGGGAACTGGCGGAGGCTACACCTTC. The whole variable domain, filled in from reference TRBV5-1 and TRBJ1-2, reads KAGVTQTPRYLIKTRGQQVTLSCSPISGHRSVSWYQQTPGQGLQFLFEYFSETQRNKGNFPGRFSGRQFSNSRSEMNVSTLELGDSALYLCASSRDRGTGGGYTFGSGTRLTVV.